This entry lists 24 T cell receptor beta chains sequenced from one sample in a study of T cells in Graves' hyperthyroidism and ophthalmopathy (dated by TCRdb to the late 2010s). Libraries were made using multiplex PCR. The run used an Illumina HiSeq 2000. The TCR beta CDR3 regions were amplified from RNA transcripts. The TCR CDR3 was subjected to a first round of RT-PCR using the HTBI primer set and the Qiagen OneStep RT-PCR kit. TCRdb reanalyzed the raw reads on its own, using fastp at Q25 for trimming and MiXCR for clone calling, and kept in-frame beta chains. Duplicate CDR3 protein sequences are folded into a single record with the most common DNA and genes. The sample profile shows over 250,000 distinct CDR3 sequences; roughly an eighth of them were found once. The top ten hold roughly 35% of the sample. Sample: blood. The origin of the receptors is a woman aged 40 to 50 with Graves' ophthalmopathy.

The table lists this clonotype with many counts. CDR3 in DNA: TGTGCCACCAGTGACGCTAGCAGGGGAAATGAGCAGTTCTTC. Residues: CATSDASRGNEQFF. The rearrangement links TRBV24-1 to TRBJ2-1, with a tentative D call TRBD1 (6 bases). The CDR3 runs 14 residues. Germline V lookup: CDR1 KGHDR, CDR2 SFDVKD. Trimming stripped 4 bases from V and 7 bases from J, with 13 bases between.

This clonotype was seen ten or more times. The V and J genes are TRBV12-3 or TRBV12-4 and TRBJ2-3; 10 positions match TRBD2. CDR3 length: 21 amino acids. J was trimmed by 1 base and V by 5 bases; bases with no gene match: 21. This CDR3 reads CASSKMGGLASVIGGTDTQYF. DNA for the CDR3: TGTGCCAGCAGTAAAATGGGGGGACTAGCGAGCGTAATCGGGGGCACAGATACGCAGTATTTT.

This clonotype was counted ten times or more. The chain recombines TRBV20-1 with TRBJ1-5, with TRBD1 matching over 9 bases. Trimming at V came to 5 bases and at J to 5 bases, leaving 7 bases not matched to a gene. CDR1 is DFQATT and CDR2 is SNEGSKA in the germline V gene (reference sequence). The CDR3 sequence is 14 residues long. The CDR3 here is CSAGGTGRYQPQHF. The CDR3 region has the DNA TGCAGTGCTGGCGGGACAGGGAGATATCAGCCCCAGCATTTT.

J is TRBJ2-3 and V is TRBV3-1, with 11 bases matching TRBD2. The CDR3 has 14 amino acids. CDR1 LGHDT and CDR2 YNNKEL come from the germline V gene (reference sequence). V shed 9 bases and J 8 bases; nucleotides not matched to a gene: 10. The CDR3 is CASGVLAGEGTQYF. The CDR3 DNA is TGTGCCAGTGGGGTACTAGCGGGAGAAGGTACGCAGTATTTT.

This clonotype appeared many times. The CDR3 bases are TGTGCCAGCAGCCAATGGAACGGTGACACCGGGGAGCTGTTTTTT. Amino acid sequence: CASSQWNGDTGELFF. The V call is TRBV14, the J call TRBJ2-2, with D unresolved. The ends were cut back, 2 bases at V and 3 bases at J, with 10 bases in the middle. The V gene's germline CDR1 is SGHDN and CDR2 FVKESK. This CDR3 has 15 amino acids.

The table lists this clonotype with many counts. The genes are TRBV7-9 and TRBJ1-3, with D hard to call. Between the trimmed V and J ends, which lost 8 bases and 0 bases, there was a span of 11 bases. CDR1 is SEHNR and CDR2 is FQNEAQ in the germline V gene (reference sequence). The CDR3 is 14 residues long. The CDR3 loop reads CASGKSASGNTIYF. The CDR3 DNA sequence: TGTGCCAGCGGAAAATCTGCCTCTGGAAACACCATATATTTT.

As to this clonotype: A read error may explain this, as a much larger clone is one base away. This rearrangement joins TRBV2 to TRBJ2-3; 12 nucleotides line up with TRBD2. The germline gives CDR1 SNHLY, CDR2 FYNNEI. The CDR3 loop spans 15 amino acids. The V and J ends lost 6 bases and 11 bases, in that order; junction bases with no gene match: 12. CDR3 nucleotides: TGTGCCAGCAGCCCGCCTAGCGGGGGGGTCGTCGGGCAGTATTTT. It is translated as CASSPPSGGVVGQYF.

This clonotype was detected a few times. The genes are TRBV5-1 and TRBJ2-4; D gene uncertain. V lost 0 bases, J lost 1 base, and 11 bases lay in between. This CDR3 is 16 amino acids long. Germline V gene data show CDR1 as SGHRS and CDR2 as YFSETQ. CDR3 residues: CASSLGDNWAKNIQYF. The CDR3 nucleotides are TGCGCCAGCAGCTTGGGAGACAATTGGGCCAAAAACATTCAGTACTTC.

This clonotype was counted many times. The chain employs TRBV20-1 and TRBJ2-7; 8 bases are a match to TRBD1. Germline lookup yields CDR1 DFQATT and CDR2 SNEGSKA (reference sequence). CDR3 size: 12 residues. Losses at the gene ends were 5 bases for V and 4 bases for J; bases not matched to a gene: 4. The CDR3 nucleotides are TGCAGTGCTGGGACAGGTCGATACGAGCAGTACTTC. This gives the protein CSAGTGRYEQYF.

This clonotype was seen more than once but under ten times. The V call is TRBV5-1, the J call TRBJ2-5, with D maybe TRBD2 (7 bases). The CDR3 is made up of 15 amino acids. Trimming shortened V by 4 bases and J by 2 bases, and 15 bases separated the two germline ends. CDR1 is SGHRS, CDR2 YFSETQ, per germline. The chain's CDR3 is CASSPGASGQETQYF. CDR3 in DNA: TGCGCCAGCAGCCCAGGGGCTAGCGGACAAGAGACCCAGTACTTC.

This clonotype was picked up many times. CDR3 coding DNA: TGCAGTGCTAGAGATTTTCGGATCGGCGGGCCCTACAATGAGCAGTTCTTC. Amino acids: CSARDFRIGGPYNEQFF. J is TRBJ2-1 and V is TRBV20-1; perhaps TRBD2 as D (5 bases). V was pared by 0 bases and J by 2 bases, with 17 bases between. This CDR3 contains 17 residues. Germline assignment: CDR1 DFQATT and CDR2 SNEGSKA (reference sequence).

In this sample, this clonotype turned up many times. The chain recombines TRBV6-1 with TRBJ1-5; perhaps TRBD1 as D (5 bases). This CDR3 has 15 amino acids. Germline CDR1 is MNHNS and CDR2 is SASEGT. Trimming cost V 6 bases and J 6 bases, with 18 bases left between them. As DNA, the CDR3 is TGTGCCAGCAGCGCCGGGAGGGGTAGGAGTCAGCCCCAGCATTTT. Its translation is CASSAGRGRSQPQHF.

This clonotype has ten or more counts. CDR3 DNA: TGTGCCAGCACCCAACCGCGTCAGGCAGGCGGGGAGCTGTTTTTT. Protein product: CASTQPRQAGGELFF. V gene TRBV12-3 or TRBV12-4 combines with J gene TRBJ2-2; no firm D call. V was trimmed by 7 bases and J by 7 bases, leaving 19 bases between them. This CDR3 comprises 15 residues.

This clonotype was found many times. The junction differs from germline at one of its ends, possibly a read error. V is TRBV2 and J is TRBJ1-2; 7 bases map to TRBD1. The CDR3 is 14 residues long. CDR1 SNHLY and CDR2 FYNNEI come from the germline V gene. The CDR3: CASSEDRVGYGYTF. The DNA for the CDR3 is TGTGCCAGCAGCGAAGACAGGGTTGGATACGGCTACACCTTC.

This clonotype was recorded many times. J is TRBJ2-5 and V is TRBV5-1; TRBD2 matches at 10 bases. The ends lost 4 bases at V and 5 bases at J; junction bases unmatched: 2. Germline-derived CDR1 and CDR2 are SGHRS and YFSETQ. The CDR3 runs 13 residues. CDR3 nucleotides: TGCGCCAGCAGCAAGACTAGCGGGGAGACCCAGTACTTC. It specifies CASSKTSGETQYF. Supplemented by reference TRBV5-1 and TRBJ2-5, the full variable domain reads KAGVTQTPRYLIKTRGQQVTLSCSPISGHRSVSWYQQTPGQGLQFLFEYFSETQRNKGNFPGRFSGRQFSNSRSEMNVSTLELGDSALYLCASSKTSGETQYFGPGTRLLVL.

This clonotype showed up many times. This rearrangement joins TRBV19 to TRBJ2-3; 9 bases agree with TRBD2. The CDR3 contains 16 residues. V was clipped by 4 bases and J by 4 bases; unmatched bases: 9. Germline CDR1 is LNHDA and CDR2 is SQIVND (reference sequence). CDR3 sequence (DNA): TGTGCCAGTAGTACCTTTGCGGGAGGGCCTGCAGATACGCAGTATTTT. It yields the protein CASSTFAGGPADTQYF.

In DNA form, the CDR3 reads TGCAGCGCCGACAGAATGAACACTGAAGCTTTCTTT. It translates to CSADRMNTEAFF. The chain joins TRBV29-1 to TRBJ1-1; possible D gene TRBD1, 5 bases. Trimming took 7 bases from V and 0 from J, leaving 9 bases between them. The V gene's germline CDR1 is SQVTM and CDR2 ANQGSEA. CDR3 length equals 12 residues.

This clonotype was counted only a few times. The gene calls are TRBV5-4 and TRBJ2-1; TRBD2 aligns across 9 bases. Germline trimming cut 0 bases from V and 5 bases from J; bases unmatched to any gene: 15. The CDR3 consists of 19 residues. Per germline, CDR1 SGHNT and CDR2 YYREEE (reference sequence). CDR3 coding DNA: TGTGCCAGCAGCTTGGAGTTCGCTAGCGGGAAAACGAGACACAATGAGCAGTTCTTC. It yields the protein CASSLEFASGKTRHNEQFF.

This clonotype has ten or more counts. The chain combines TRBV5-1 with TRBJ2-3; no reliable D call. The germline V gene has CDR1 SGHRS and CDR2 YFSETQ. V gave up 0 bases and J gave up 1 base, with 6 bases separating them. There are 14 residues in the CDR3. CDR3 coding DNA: TGCGCCAGCAGCTTGGAAAGGGGCACAGATACGCAGTATTTT. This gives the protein CASSLERGTDTQYF.

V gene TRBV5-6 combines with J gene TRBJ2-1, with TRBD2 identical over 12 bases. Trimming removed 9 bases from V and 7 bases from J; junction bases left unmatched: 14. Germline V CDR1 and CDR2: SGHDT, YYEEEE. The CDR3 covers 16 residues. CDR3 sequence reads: CATRRLAGVNRNEQFF. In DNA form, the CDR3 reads TGTGCCACCCGACGACTAGCGGGAGTTAATAGGAATGAGCAGTTCTTC.

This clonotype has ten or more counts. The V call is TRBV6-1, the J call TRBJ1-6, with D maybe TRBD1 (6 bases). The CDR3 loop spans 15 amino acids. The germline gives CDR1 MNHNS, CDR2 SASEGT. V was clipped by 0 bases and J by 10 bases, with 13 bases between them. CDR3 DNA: TGTGCCAGCAGTGAAGCGCTCGGGGGGCGATCACCCCTCCACTTT. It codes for CASSEALGGRSPLHF.

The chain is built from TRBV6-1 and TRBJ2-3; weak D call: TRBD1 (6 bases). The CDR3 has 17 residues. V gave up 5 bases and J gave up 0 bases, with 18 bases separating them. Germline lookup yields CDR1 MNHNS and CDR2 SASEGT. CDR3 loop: CASSCIRTALSTDTQYF. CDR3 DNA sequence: TGTGCCAGCAGTTGCATCAGGACAGCCCTTAGCACAGATACGCAGTATTTT.

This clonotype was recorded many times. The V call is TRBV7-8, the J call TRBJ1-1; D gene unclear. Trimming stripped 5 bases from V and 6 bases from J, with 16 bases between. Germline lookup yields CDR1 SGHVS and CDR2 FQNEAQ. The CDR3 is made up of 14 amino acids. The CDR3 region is CASSRAIGIAEAFF. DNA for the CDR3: TGTGCCAGCAGCCGAGCCATCGGAATTGCTGAAGCTTTCTTT. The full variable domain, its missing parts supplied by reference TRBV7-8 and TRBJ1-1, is GAGVSQSPRYKVAKRGQDVALRCDPISGHVSLFWYQQALGQGPEFLTYFQNEAQLDKSGLPSDRFFAERPEGSVSTLKIQRTQQEDSAVYLCASSRAIGIAEAFFGQGTRLTVV.

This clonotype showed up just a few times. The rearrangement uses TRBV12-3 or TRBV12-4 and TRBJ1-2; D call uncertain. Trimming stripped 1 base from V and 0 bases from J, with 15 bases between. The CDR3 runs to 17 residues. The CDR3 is CASSLGERSSSNYGYTF. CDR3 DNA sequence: TGTGCCAGCAGTTTAGGCGAACGATCTTCTTCTAACTATGGCTACACCTTC.